These 32 T cell receptor beta chains were sequenced from one sample in a study of patients and donors after allogeneic stem cell transplantation. Each CDR3 protein gets one entry after TCRdb re-called the RT-PCR reads with MiXCR. Here the sample spans 900,000 to 1,000,000 distinct CDR3 sequences, roughly 18% being singletons. The sequencing input was blood, either unsorted or a sorted T cell fraction (not recorded which). These receptors came from a human donor who was either an allogeneic HSCT recipient or a stem cell or donor lymphocyte infusion donor (not recorded which). It is not recorded whose cells these are; they may come from a transplant donor.

The J gene is TRBJ2-2, the V gene TRBV6-6, with D possibly being TRBD1 (5 bases). Germline lookup yields CDR1 MNHNY and CDR2 SVGAGI (reference sequence). Trimming pared 7 bases from V and 5 bases from J, leaving 11 bases between. The CDR3 spans 13 residues. CDR3 coding DNA: TGTGCCAGCACCCTAAGGGGTACCGGGGAGCTGTTTTTT. Translated, it gives CASTLRGTGELFF.

This clonotype was seen a few times. V usage is TRBV18 and J usage is TRBJ2-1; D gene unclear. Deletions cut 0 bases from V and 5 bases from J, with 5 bases between. The CDR3 runs 13 residues. Germline CDR1 KGHSH, CDR2 LQKENI. CDR3 in DNA: TGTGCCAGCTCACCACCGTCCGACAATGAGCAGTTCTTC. Protein: CASSPPSDNEQFF. Combining the CDR3 with reference TRBV18 and TRBJ2-1 gives the whole variable domain NAGVMQNPRHLVRRRGQEARLRCSPMKGHSHVYWYRQLPEEGLKFMVYLQKENIIDESGMPKERFSAEFPKEGPSILRIQQVVRGDSAAYFCASSPPSDNEQFFGPGTRLTVL.

This clonotype has more than one count but fewer than ten. V usage is TRBV5-1 and J usage is TRBJ2-1; TRBD2 matches at 8 bases. The germline gives CDR1 SGHRS, CDR2 YFSETQ. The CDR3 sequence is 15 residues long. V shed 4 bases and J 9 bases; nucleotides not matched to a gene: 12. The CDR3 sequence is CASSESGGRLGEQFF. The CDR3 nucleotides read TGCGCCAGCAGCGAAAGCGGGGGCCGGCTGGGTGAGCAGTTCTTC.

This chain connects TRBV13 to TRBJ2-1, with 8 bases aligning to TRBD1. This CDR3 is 15 amino acids long. CDR1 is PRHDT and CDR2 is FYEKMQ in the germline V gene (reference sequence). Trimming removed 0 bases from V and 12 bases from J; junction bases left unmatched: 10. CDR3 in amino acids: CASSLGQGGKFGQFF. Here the CDR3 DNA reads TGTGCCAGCAGCTTAGGACAGGGGGGAAAGTTTGGGCAGTTCTTC.

This clonotype was counted between two and nine times. V gene TRBV20-1 combines with J gene TRBJ2-3, with 8 bases fitting TRBD1. Germline V gene data show CDR1 as DFQATT and CDR2 as SNEGSKA (reference sequence). V was pared by 5 bases and J by 4 bases, with 11 bases of the junction left unmatched. CDR3 length: 15 amino acids. The CDR3 spells CSAAWTGRMPDTQYF. CDR3 in DNA: TGCAGTGCTGCGTGGACAGGGAGGATGCCAGATACGCAGTATTTT.

Only a few counts were recorded for this clonotype. The chain combines TRBV24-1 with TRBJ2-1; TRBD1 might be the D (5 bases). V lost 5 bases, J lost 7 bases, and 11 bases lay in between. The length of the CDR3 is 13 residues. Per the germline V gene, CDR1 is KGHDR and CDR2 is SFDVKD. The CDR3 sequence: CATSVPGWNEQFF. In nucleotides, the CDR3 is TGTGCCACCAGTGTTCCAGGGTGGAATGAGCAGTTCTTC.

The chain has TRBV12-3 or TRBV12-4 and TRBJ1-1; D possibly corresponds to TRBD1 (6 bases). The CDR3 is made up of 14 amino acids. Trimming cost V 5 bases and J 2 bases, with 12 bases left between them. The CDR3 DNA reads as TGTGCCAGCAGTACCGGGACAATTAACACTGAAGCTTTCTTT. Its translation: CASSTGTINTEAFF.

The chain combines TRBV5-4 with TRBJ2-3; perhaps TRBD2 as D (6 bases). Germline loops: CDR1 SGHNT, CDR2 YYREEE (reference sequence). The germline V and J ends were trimmed by 0 bases and 11 bases, with 13 bases remaining between them. The CDR3 is 13 residues long. DNA of the CDR3: TGTGCCAGCAGCTTGGGGCCCGCGGGGATGCAGTATTTT. Translation gives CASSLGPAGMQYF.

The chain employs TRBV20-1 and TRBJ1-2; 9 positions match TRBD1. Germline lookup yields CDR1 DFQATT and CDR2 SNEGSKA (reference sequence). V lost 5 bases to trimming and J lost 4 bases; unmatched junction nucleotides: 5. The CDR3 is made up of 13 amino acids. CDR3 in amino acids: CSALDRGPYGYTF. The CDR3 DNA follows: TGCAGTGCTTTGGACAGGGGACCCTATGGCTACACCTTC.

This clonotype came up a few times. The gene calls are TRBV5-6 and TRBJ2-1, with 11 bases that match TRBD2. The CDR3 is 19 residues long. Germline CDR1 SGHDT, CDR2 YYEEEE. After removal of 3 bases from V and 4 bases from J, the junction contained 15 bases not matched to a gene. The CDR3 DNA is TGTGCCAGCAGCTCATCGGTTGGACCGGGACTAGCGGTATACAATGAGCAGTTCTTC. It encodes CASSSSVGPGLAVYNEQFF.

The rearrangement joins TRBV4-2 to TRBJ1-2, with D unclear. Germline CDR1 and CDR2: LGHNA and YNFKEQ. The CDR3 runs 14 residues. The V gene lost 0 bases and the J gene lost 7 bases, with 12 bases spanning the gap. The CDR3: CASSQDRGSGGYTF. The CDR3 DNA reads TGTGCCAGCAGCCAAGACCGGGGTAGTGGTGGCTACACCTTC.

CDR3 nucleotides: TGTGCCAGCAGCCGTTTAGATTTGGGAATCCAGAACACTGAAGCTTTCTTT. Translating it yields CASSRLDLGIQNTEAFF. The chain is built from TRBV7-9 and TRBJ1-1; the D is unclear. This CDR3 spans 17 amino acids. V shed 5 bases and J shed 1 base, with 20 bases lying between them. The germline V gene encodes CDR1 SEHNR and CDR2 FQNEAQ (reference sequence).

The rearrangement links TRBV10-3 to TRBJ1-2; maybe TRBD1 (5 bases). Germline values: CDR1 ENHRY, CDR2 SYGVKD. This CDR3 comprises 12 residues. Deletions cut 10 bases from V and 3 bases from J, with 12 bases between. The CDR3 loop is CATNGDYYGYTF. CDR3 sequence (DNA): TGTGCCACCAACGGGGACTACTATGGCTACACCTTC.

This clonotype was counted at least ten times. This chain connects TRBV12-3 or TRBV12-4 to TRBJ1-5; D is possibly TRBD1 (5 bases). The CDR3 runs to 12 residues. Between the trimmed V and J ends, which lost 6 bases and 7 bases, there was a span of 10 bases. The DNA of the CDR3 is TGTGCCAGCAGCCGGGGCGGGCAGCCCCAGCATTTT. It is translated as CASSRGGQPQHF.

V and J are TRBV12-3 or TRBV12-4 and TRBJ1-2; the D is unclear. The CDR3 sequence is 12 residues long. Trimming left V 1 base short and J 8 bases short, with 8 bases between. The CDR3 sequence: CASSLGPLGYTF. CDR3 bases: TGTGCCAGCAGTTTAGGGCCCTTGGGCTACACCTTC.

This clonotype has at least ten counts. The V call is TRBV12-3 or TRBV12-4, the J call TRBJ2-3, with D hard to call. V was trimmed by 3 bases and J by 2 bases, leaving 9 bases between them. The CDR3 extends over 14 amino acids. CDR3 nucleotides: TGTGCCAGCAGTTTTGAAGGAACCACAGATACGCAGTATTTT. Its translation: CASSFEGTTDTQYF.

J is TRBJ2-5 and V is TRBV20-1; 7 bases align to TRBD1. Losses at the gene ends were 0 bases for V and 4 bases for J; bases not matched to a gene: 8. Germline CDR1 reads DFQATT; CDR2 reads SNEGSKA (reference sequence). CDR3 size: 15 residues. The CDR3 sequence is CSARDLTSGGETQYF. The CDR3 DNA reads as TGCAGTGCTAGAGACTTGACATCAGGGGGAGAGACCCAGTACTTC.

This clonotype was detected a few times. V gene TRBV5-1 combines with J gene TRBJ2-1; a weak D match, TRBD2 (6 bases). This CDR3 region has 15 residues. Trimming pared 7 bases from V and 3 bases from J, leaving 17 bases between. From germline, CDR1 is SGHRS and CDR2 YFSETQ. This CDR3 reads CASYLTAGNYNEQFF. The CDR3 DNA reads TGCGCCAGCTACCTTACTGCGGGAAACTACAATGAGCAGTTCTTC.

The J gene is TRBJ2-1, the V gene TRBV15; 13 bases are a match to TRBD2. The V gene end was trimmed by 5 bases and the J gene end by 8 bases; junction bases not matched to a gene: 9. This CDR3 comprises 16 residues. Per the germline V gene, CDR1 is LNHNV and CDR2 is YYDKDF (reference sequence). CDR3 protein: CATSAGLAGAMDEQFF. The CDR3 region has the DNA TGTGCCACCAGCGCCGGACTAGCGGGAGCTATGGATGAGCAGTTCTTC.

CDR3 protein: CASSAEWTGPWGNEQFF. CDR3 coding DNA: TGTGCCAGCAGTGCCGAGTGGACAGGGCCTTGGGGCAATGAGCAGTTCTTC. J is TRBJ2-1 and V is TRBV3-1; 8 bases map to TRBD1. The CDR3 is 17 amino acids. Germline V gene data show CDR1 as LGHDT and CDR2 as YNNKEL (reference sequence). The V segment lost 6 bases and the J segment 6 bases; nucleotides outside the gene matches: 16.

This clonotype was picked up a small number of times. The chain recombines TRBV6-6 with TRBJ1-5; TRBD1 might be the D (6 bases). CDR1 is MNHNY, CDR2 SVGAGI, per germline (reference sequence). This CDR3 has 13 amino acids. V shed 10 bases and J shed 4 bases, with 14 bases lying between them. The DNA of the CDR3 is TGTGCCACCGCTACGCAGGGGAATCAGCCCCAGCATTTT. This translates into CATATQGNQPQHF.

This clonotype was seen at least ten times. The chain links TRBV15 to TRBJ2-7; a possible D gene is TRBD1 (7 bases). Germline V gene data show CDR1 as LNHNV and CDR2 as YYDKDF (reference sequence). CDR3 length: 14 amino acids. Trimming took 0 bases from V and 9 from J, leaving 15 bases between them. CDR3 in DNA: TGTGCCACCAGCAGAGATCTCAACAGGGGAGGGCAGTACTTC. It translates to CATSRDLNRGGQYF.

This clonotype has ten or more counts. The chain combines TRBV3-1 with TRBJ2-5; TRBD2 aligns across 11 bases. Germline CDR1 is LGHDT and CDR2 is YNNKEL (reference sequence). Trimming removed 4 bases from V and 5 bases from J; junction bases left unmatched: 12. The CDR3 is 17 residues long. As DNA, the CDR3 is TGTGCCAGCAGCCCTCCTAGCGGGAGGTTACCTCAGGAGACCCAGTACTTC. Protein: CASSPPSGRLPQETQYF.

This chain uses TRBV5-6 with TRBJ2-3; 8 positions agree with TRBD1. V dropped 3 bases and J dropped 1; count of bases not matched to a gene: 16. The CDR3 runs 19 residues. Germline-derived CDR1 and CDR2 are SGHDT and YYEEEE. The CDR3 region has the DNA TGTGCCAGCAGCTCCACCGGGACAGGATTGTCGGTGGGCACAGATACGCAGTATTTT. It translates to CASSSTGTGLSVGTDTQYF.

The gene calls are TRBV10-2 and TRBJ1-1; D not certain. The germline V gene has CDR1 WSHSY and CDR2 SAAADI. Between the trimmed V and J ends, which lost 2 bases and 4 bases, there was a span of 14 bases. The CDR3 loop spans 15 amino acids. CDR3 region: CASSEPVGDGTEAFF. Here the CDR3 DNA reads TGCGCCAGCAGTGAGCCCGTAGGCGACGGCACTGAAGCTTTCTTT.

This clonotype occurred a few times. V gene TRBV20-1 combines with J gene TRBJ1-1, with TRBD1 as a possible D gene (6 bases). The CDR3 runs 14 residues. The V end lost 0 bases, the J end lost 11 bases, and 19 bases lay between the germline ends. CDR1 and CDR2 (germline): DFQATT, SNEGSKA (reference sequence). The CDR3 region is CSARDRRGGVAAFF. The CDR3, as DNA: TGCAGTGCTAGAGATCGGAGGGGGGGAGTTGCCGCTTTCTTT.

The table lists this clonotype with a few counts. The CDR3: CSARDMAGAAGELFF. The CDR3 DNA reads TGCAGTGCTAGAGATATGGCAGGGGCGGCCGGGGAGCTGTTTTTT. The V gene is TRBV20-1, the J gene TRBJ2-2; D perhaps matches TRBD1 (6 bases). V was pared by 0 bases and J by 6 bases, with 14 bases between. The V gene's germline CDR1 is DFQATT and CDR2 SNEGSKA (reference sequence). This CDR3 is 15 amino acids long.

There are a few counts of this clonotype. The chain is built from TRBV7-9 and TRBJ2-4, with a weak D call TRBD1 (5 bases). Trimming left V 1 base short and J 4 bases short, with 11 bases between. This CDR3 contains 15 residues. CDR1 SEHNR and CDR2 FQNEAQ come from the germline V gene (reference sequence). CDR3 sequence: CASSLGGLEKNIQYF. CDR3 sequence (DNA): TGTGCCAGCAGCTTAGGGGGCCTTGAGAAAAACATTCAGTACTTC.

This chain uses TRBV20-1 with TRBJ2-1; 8 bases fit TRBD2. V was clipped by 1 base and J by 4 bases; unmatched bases: 3. The CDR3 totals 14 residues. CDR1 and CDR2 from the germline V gene are DFQATT and SNEGSKA (reference sequence). The CDR3 loop is CSARGGGPYNEQFF. CDR3 bases: TGCAGTGCTAGAGGCGGGGGGCCATACAATGAGCAGTTCTTC.

The rearrangement links TRBV30 to TRBJ2-3; the D is unclear. CDR1 is GTSNPN, CDR2 SVGIG, per germline (reference sequence). The CDR3 sequence is 11 residues long. Trimming stripped 5 bases from V and 5 bases from J, with 8 bases between. The DNA of the CDR3 is TGTGCCTGGGGGGTAGTAGATACGCAGTATTTT. Translated: CAWGVVDTQYF. The full variable domain, its missing parts supplied by reference TRBV30 and TRBJ2-3, is SQTIHQWPATLVQPVGSPLSLECTVEGTSNPNLYWYRQAAGRGLQLLFYSVGIGQISSEVPQNLSASRPQDRQFILSSKKLLLSDSGFYLCAWGVVDTQYFGPGTRLTVL.

This sequence joins TRBV2 and TRBJ1-2; a possible D gene is TRBD1 (6 bases). This CDR3 contains 13 residues. The germline gives CDR1 SNHLY, CDR2 FYNNEI. V was pared by 6 bases and J by 5 bases, with 13 bases between. CDR3 sequence (DNA): TGTGCCAGCAGCGATAACGGACAGTATGGCTACACCTTC. Protein sequence: CASSDNGQYGYTF.

The chain has TRBV5-1 and TRBJ2-6; D gene ambiguous. CDR1 and CDR2 (germline): SGHRS, YFSETQ. Trimming left V 7 bases short and J 1 base short, with 21 bases between. The length of the CDR3 is 18 residues. CDR3 sequence reads: CASEMPETRSSGANVLTF. CDR3 DNA sequence: TGCGCCAGCGAAATGCCCGAGACTCGGTCTTCTGGGGCCAACGTCCTGACTTTC.